This T cell receptor (beta chain) was identified in a study of T-cell memory formation after mild COVID-19. Constant-segment primers and 5'RACE yielded cDNA libraries for TCR alpha and TCR beta, each carrying sample barcodes and UMIs. TCRdb fed the 5' RACE reads into MiXCR, producing one record per CDR3 protein. The repertoire holds around 150,000 distinct CDR3 sequences, with 25% to 40% as singletons. This clonotype was seen once. The sequenced sample consisted of PBMCs or a T cell subset sorted from them (not recorded which). The origin of this receptor is an adult woman who had mild COVID-19 (a few samples of this study predate the infection). Cell type and time point are not known.

Here the CDR3 DNA reads TGTGCCAGCACCCCCCTCGGGGGGGGGAGGGGGGATACGCAGTATTTT. It translates to CASTPLGGGRGDTQYF. The chain joins TRBV9 to TRBJ2-3; 8 bases agree with TRBD2. CDR3 length equals 16 residues. Germline V gene lookup returns CDR1 SGDLS and CDR2 YYNGEE. V was clipped by 6 bases and J by 6 bases; unmatched bases: 15.